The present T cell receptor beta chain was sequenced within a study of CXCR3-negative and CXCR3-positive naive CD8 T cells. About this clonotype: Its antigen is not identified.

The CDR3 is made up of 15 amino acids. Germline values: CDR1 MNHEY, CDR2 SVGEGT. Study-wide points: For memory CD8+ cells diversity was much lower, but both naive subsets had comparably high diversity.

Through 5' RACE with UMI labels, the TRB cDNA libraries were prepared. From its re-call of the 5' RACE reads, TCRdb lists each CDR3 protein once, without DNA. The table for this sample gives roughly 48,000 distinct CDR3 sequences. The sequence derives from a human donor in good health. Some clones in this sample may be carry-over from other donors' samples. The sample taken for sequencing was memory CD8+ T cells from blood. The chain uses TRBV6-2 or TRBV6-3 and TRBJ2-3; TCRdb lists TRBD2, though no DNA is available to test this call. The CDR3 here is CASSTAARGADTQYF.